This T cell receptor beta chain was sequenced for a study of T cell repertoires in aging, cancer and after chemotherapy. Turning to the study itself: Six age groups, ranging from 30 or younger to 70 or older, included the donors.

As regards this clonotype: Its antigen is currently unknown.

The germline V gene encodes CDR1 KGHDR and CDR2 SFDVKD. The CDR3 has 13 amino acids. Deletions cut 5 bases from V and 2 bases from J, with 3 bases between. Study-level findings and limits: In healthy donors, age-related TCR diversity loss mainly reflected lost richness.

Peripheral blood genomic DNA, not sorted cells or RNA, was the template. Multiplex touch-down PCR with TRB-A/B primers amplified rearranged V-D-J TRB sequences. Via MiXCR, TCRdb re-called the multiplex PCR reads, giving one row per CDR3 protein. The table lists thousands of distinct CDR3 sequences, less than 45% of them singletons. This clonotype was obtained from a human donor in good health. The rearrangement joins TRBV24-1 to TRBJ2-6; D not resolved. Sequencing was done on a sample of blood. CDR3 bases: TGTGCCACCAGTGTGGCTGGGGCCAACGTCCTGACTTTC. It is translated as CATSVAGANVLTF.